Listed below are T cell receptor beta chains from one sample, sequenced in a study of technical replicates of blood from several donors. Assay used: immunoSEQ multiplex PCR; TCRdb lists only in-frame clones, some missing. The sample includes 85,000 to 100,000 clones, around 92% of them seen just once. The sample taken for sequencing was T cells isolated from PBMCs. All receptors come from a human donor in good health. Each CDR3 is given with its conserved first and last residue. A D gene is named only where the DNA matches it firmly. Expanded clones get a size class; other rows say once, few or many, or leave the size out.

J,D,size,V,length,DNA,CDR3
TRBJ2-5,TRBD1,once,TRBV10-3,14,TGTGCCATCAGCCGGACAGGGAGTCAAGAGACCCAGTACTTC,CAISRTGSQETQYF
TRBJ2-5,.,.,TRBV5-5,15,TGTGCCAGCAGCTTGAGGCTAGTAGGACAAGAGACCCAGTACTTC,CASSLRLVGQETQYF
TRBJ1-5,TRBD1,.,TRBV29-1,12,TGCAGCGTAGGACAGGGGGCTCAGCCCCAGCATTTT,CSVGQGAQPQHF
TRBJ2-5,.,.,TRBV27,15,TGTGCCAGCAGTGCGGGGCGGGATGGATCGGAGACCCAGTACTTC,CASSAGRDGSETQYF
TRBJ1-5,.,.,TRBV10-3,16,TGTGCCATCAGTGAGTCATCCAGGGCGAGCAATCAGCCCCAGCATTTT,CAISESSRASNQPQHF
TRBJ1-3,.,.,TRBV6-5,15,TGTGCCAGCACAGGAACACACATCTCTGGAAACACCATATATTTT,CASTGTHISGNTIYF
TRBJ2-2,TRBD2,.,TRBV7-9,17,TGTGCCAGCAGTGGTACTAGCGGGAAGTCGAACACCGGGGAGCTGTTTTTT,CASSGTSGKSNTGELFF
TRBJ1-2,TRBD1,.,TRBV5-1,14,TGCGCCAGCAGCTTTTTACAGGGGAACTATGGCTACACCTTC,CASSFLQGNYGYTF
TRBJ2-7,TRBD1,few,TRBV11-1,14,TGTGCCAGCAGCCCACAGACAGGGAGCCACGAGCAGTACTTC,CASSPQTGSHEQYF
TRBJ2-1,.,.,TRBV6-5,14,TGTGCCAGCAGTTACGCTCGTACTGCGGGGGAGCAGTTCTTC,CASSYARTAGEQFF
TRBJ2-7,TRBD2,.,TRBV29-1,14,TGCAGCGTTGAAGTTAGCGGGCAGATCTACGAGCAGTACTTC,CSVEVSGQIYEQYF
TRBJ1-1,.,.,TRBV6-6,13,TGTGCCAGCAGTTACGAGGGGGAGACTGAAGCTTTCTTT,CASSYEGETEAFF
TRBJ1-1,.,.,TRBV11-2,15,TGTGCCAGCAGCCCTCACGAGCCTATGAACACTGAAGCTTTCTTT,CASSPHEPMNTEAFF
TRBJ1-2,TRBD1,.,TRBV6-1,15,TGTGCCAGCAGTGATCGGACAGGGGGGAACTATGGCTACACCTTC,CASSDRTGGNYGYTF
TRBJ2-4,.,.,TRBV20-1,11,TGCAGTGCTGGGGCCGTAGACATTCAGTACTTC,CSAGAVDIQYF
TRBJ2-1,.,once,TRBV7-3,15,TGTGCCAGCAGCTCGTACGAGAGCTCCTACAATGAGCAGTTCTTC,CASSSYESSYNEQFF
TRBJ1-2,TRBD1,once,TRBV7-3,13,TGTGCCAGCAGCCCGGACAGGGAGGGCGGCTACACCTTC,CASSPDREGGYTF
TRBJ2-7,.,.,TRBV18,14,TGTGCCAGCTCACCTCAAAGGGGCACCTACGAGCAGTACTTC,CASSPQRGTYEQYF
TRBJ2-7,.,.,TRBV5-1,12,TGCGCCAGCAGCTTTACAGGGTACGAGCAGTACTTC,CASSFTGYEQYF
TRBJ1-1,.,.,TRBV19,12,TGTGCCAGTACTCCAAGGAACACGGGGGCTTTCTTT,CASTPRNTGAFF
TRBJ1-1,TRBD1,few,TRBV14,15,TGTGCCAGCAGCCAACAGGGGGCGAGGAACACTGAAGCTTTCTTT,CASSQQGARNTEAFF
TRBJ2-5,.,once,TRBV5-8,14,TGTGCCAGCAGCTTCGGAGGGTCGAGGGAGACCCAGTACTTC,CASSFGGSRETQYF
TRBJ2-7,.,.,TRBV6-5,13,TGTGCCAGCAGTCGCGATAGGGGGTACGAGCAGTACTTC,CASSRDRGYEQYF
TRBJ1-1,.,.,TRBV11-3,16,TGTGCCAGCAGCCCTAGACCCCTCAACATAATAAAAGAAGCTTTCTTT,CASSPRPLNIIKEAFF
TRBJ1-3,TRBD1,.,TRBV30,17,TGTGCCTGGAGTGTATGGTCGACAGGGGGCAGTGGAAACACCATATATTTT,CAWSVWSTGGSGNTIYF
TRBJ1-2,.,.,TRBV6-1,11,TGTGCCAGCAGTGAATATGTCGGCTACACCTTC,CASSEYVGYTF
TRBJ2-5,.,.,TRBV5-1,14,TGCGCCAGCAGCTTTTCAGTCAACCAAGAGACCCAGTACTTC,CASSFSVNQETQYF
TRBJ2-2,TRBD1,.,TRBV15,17,TGTGCCACCAGCGGGACAGCAGAACGTCCGAACACCGGGGAGCTGTTTTTT,CATSGTAERPNTGELFF
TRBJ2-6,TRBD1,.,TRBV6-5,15,TGTGCCAGCAGAACAGGGGGGTCTGGGGCCAACGTCCTGACTTTC,CASRTGGSGANVLTF
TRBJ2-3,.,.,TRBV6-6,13,TGTGCCAGCAGTCCCCGAGGAGCAGATACGCAGTATTTT,CASSPRGADTQYF
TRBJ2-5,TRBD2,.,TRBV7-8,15,TGTGCCAGCAGCTTAACTAGCGGGAGACCGGAGACCCAGTACTTC,CASSLTSGRPETQYF
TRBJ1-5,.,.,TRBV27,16,TGTGCCAGCAGTTACGGAAACCCAGGGATGGGTCAGCCCCAGCATTTT,CASSYGNPGMGQPQHF
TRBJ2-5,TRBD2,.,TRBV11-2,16,TGTGCCAGCAGCTTAGGGTCTGGCGGGAGACCGGAGACCCAGTACTTC,CASSLGSGGRPETQYF
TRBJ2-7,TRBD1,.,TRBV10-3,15,TGTGCCGTGCAGACCCCGGGACAGGGTGGCTACGAGCAGTACTTC,CAVQTPGQGGYEQYF
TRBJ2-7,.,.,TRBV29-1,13,TGCAGCGTTGATCAGGGAAAGAAGGACGAGCAGTACTTC,CSVDQGKKDEQYF
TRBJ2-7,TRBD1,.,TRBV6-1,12,TGTGCCAGCAGGACAGGGTTCCACGAGCAGTACTTC,CASRTGFHEQYF
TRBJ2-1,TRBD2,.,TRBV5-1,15,TGCGCCAGCAGCTTTTTTAGCGGGGGGTACAATGAGCAGTTCTTC,CASSFFSGGYNEQFF
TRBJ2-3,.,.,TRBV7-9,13,TGTGCCAGCAGCGTAGCTTCAACAGATACGCAGTATTTT,CASSVASTDTQYF
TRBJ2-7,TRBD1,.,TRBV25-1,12,TGTGCCACCGCCGGGACAGGGAACGAGCAGTACTTC,CATAGTGNEQYF
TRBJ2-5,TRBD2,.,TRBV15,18,TGTGCCACCAGCGAGGCCCCCGGGACTAGCGCCTTGGGGGAGACCCAGTACTTC,CATSEAPGTSALGETQYF
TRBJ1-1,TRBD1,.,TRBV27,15,TGTGCCAGCAGTTCTCCATGGACAGGGAACACTGAAGCTTTCTTT,CASSSPWTGNTEAFF
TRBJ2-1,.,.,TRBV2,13,TGTGCCAGCGGAGGGTTGAGGGCAGACGAGCAGTTCTTC,CASGGLRADEQFF
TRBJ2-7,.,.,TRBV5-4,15,TGTGCCAGCAGCCCCGTCGGGGGTGGGATCTACGAGCAGTACTTC,CASSPVGGGIYEQYF